This T cell receptor (beta chain) came from a study of blood T cell repertoires in COVID-19. Original methodology: How many nucleated cells were present was estimated from reference gene primer amplification. The method was immunoSEQ multiplex PCR; TCRdb's version includes in-frame clones alone and lacks a portion of them. That table gives V, J and clone size, and the DNA gave D and trimming. The sample yields approximately 350,000 clones, about 90% seen once. Trimming at V came to 4 bases and at J to 4 bases, leaving 6 bases not matched to a gene. The CDR3 sequence is 16 residues long. Germline V gives CDR1 GTSNPN, CDR2 SVGIG (reference sequence).

V usage is TRBV30 and J usage is TRBJ2-1; 14 bases agree with TRBD2. Material: peripheral blood. This clonotype originated in a woman younger than 30 who had recovered from COVID-19. This chain's CDR3 is CAWMTSGRGLYNEQFF. The CDR3 DNA is TGTGCCTGGATGACTAGCGGGAGGGGGCTTTACAATGAGCAGTTCTTC. Complete variable domain (other parts from reference TRBV30 and TRBJ2-1): SQTIHQWPATLVQPVGSPLSLECTVEGTSNPNLYWYRQAAGRGLQLLFYSVGIGQISSEVPQNLSASRPQDRQFILSSKKLLLSDSGFYLCAWMTSGRGLYNEQFFGPGTRLTVL.